This record covers a single TCR beta chain. Libraries for TCRalpha and TCRbeta carried sample barcodes and unique molecular identifiers via 5'RACE. One entry per CDR3 protein, called by TCRdb with MiXCR from the 5' RACE reads. The sample includes around 450,000 distinct CDR3 sequences, about 20% seen only once; the top ten take approximately 8.1%. These data originate in a study of T-cell memory formation after mild COVID-19. V dropped 5 bases and J dropped 0; count of bases not matched to a gene: 3. The CDR3 consists of 13 residues. CDR1 and CDR2 (germline): SQVTM, ANQGSEA. This receptor was identified in an adult woman who had mild COVID-19 (a few samples of this study predate the infection). Cell type and time point are not known. Sequencing used PBMCs or a T cell subset sorted from them (not recorded which). The chain employs TRBV29-1 and TRBJ1-1; TRBD1 matches at 7 bases. The chain's CDR3 is CSVRDSLNTEAFF. The CDR3 coding sequence is TGCAGCGTTAGGGACAGTCTGAACACTGAAGCTTTCTTT.